These 27 T cell receptor beta chains share one sample of origin, sequenced in a study of T cells in Graves' hyperthyroidism and ophthalmopathy. It was RNA transcripts that yielded the amplified TCR beta CDR3 regions. Primed by the HTBI set, a first-round RT-PCR was run on the TCR CDR3. TCRdb ran MiXCR on the multiplex PCR reads and lists one entry per CDR3 protein. This table has about 560,000 distinct CDR3 sequences, approximately 15% appearing once. What was sequenced was blood. These receptors originate from a woman aged 18 to 35 with Graves' hyperthyroidism.

The chain is built from TRBV7-8 and TRBJ2-3; TRBD1 aligns across 10 bases. Germline trimming cut 5 bases from V and 2 bases from J; bases unmatched to any gene: 10. The CDR3 runs 17 residues. CDR1 and CDR2 (germline): SGHVS, FQNEAQ. CDR3 nucleotides: TGTGCCAGCAGCCCGGGGACAGGGGCCCAAATCACAGATACGCAGTATTTT. Encoded protein: CASSPGTGAQITDTQYF.

The chain links TRBV6-2 or TRBV6-3 to TRBJ1-1, with 11 positions matching TRBD1. V was pared by 4 bases and J by 5 bases, with 12 bases of the junction left unmatched. The CDR3 contains 17 residues. Germline V gene data show CDR1 as MNHEY and CDR2 as SVGEGT. DNA for the CDR3: TGTGCCAGCAGTTCCCTAGGACAGGGGGCGTCGTTGACTGAAGCTTTCTTT. This gives the protein CASSSLGQGASLTEAFF.

There are a few counts of this clonotype. The CDR3 loop reads CASSPAGAPGTGELFF. The CDR3 DNA follows: TGTGCCAGCAGCCCTGCGGGGGCGCCAGGCACCGGGGAGCTGTTTTTT. V is TRBV11-2 and J is TRBJ2-2; D possibly corresponds to TRBD2 (7 bases). V lost 5 bases to trimming and J lost 4 bases, with 17 bases between them. Germline V lookup: CDR1 SGHAT, CDR2 FQNNGV. This CDR3 is 16 amino acids long.

In its sample, this clonotype was seen many times. The V call is TRBV28, the J call TRBJ2-1; D possibly corresponds to TRBD2 (6 bases). The germline CDR1 and CDR2 sequences are MDHEN and SYDVKM. The CDR3 loop spans 13 amino acids. V was clipped by 3 bases and J by 8 bases, with 11 bases between them. CDR3 sequence: CASSLDGRDEQFF. The CDR3 region has the DNA TGTGCCAGCAGTTTGGACGGGAGAGATGAGCAGTTCTTC.

The V and J genes are TRBV5-1 and TRBJ1-6; 9 bases line up with TRBD1. The CDR3 has 16 amino acids. CDR1 is SGHRS and CDR2 is YFSETQ in the germline V gene. V lost 4 bases to trimming and J lost 12 bases; unmatched junction nucleotides: 14. The CDR3, as DNA: TGCGCCAGCAGCGTGGGAAACGGGACAGGGTTAAAACCCCTCCACTTT. Translation gives CASSVGNGTGLKPLHF.

The chain recombines TRBV19 with TRBJ2-1; 9 nucleotides match TRBD2. Germline V CDR1 and CDR2: LNHDA, SQIVND (reference sequence). This CDR3 region has 15 residues. Unmatched junction bases numbered 11, after V lost 6 bases and J lost 8 bases. In nucleotides, the CDR3 is TGTGCCAGTAGCTCCCCTTGGGCGGGAGGGGATGAGCAGTTCTTC. Its protein is CASSSPWAGGDEQFF.

This clonotype occurred many times. The chain couples TRBV11-2 to TRBJ1-5; D remains ambiguous. Between the trimmed V and J ends, which lost 1 base and 5 bases, there was a span of 6 bases. The CDR3 runs 13 residues. CDR1 is SGHAT, CDR2 FQNNGV, per germline. The CDR3 sequence: CASSLGLDQPQHF. In DNA, the CDR3 is TGTGCCAGCAGCTTAGGATTGGATCAGCCCCAGCATTTT.

The J gene is TRBJ1-3, the V gene TRBV4-1; no reliable D call. Germline values: CDR1 MGHRA, CDR2 YSYEKL. The CDR3 sequence is 14 residues long. With 1 base removed from V and 8 bases from J, the gap between germline ends came to 12 bases. The CDR3 sequence is CASSQVQVFDTIYF. For the CDR3, the DNA is TGCGCCAGCAGCCAAGTGCAGGTGTTTGACACCATATATTTT.

This clonotype was seen a single time. The chain couples TRBV3-1 to TRBJ2-2; TRBD2 matches 9 bases. Germline CDR1 reads LGHDT; CDR2 reads YNNKEL (reference sequence). The CDR3 is 15 amino acids. After removal of 1 base from V and 6 bases from J, the junction contained 3 bases not matched to a gene. CDR3: CASSQGRGRAGELFF. DNA of the CDR3: TGTGCCAGCAGCCAAGGTCGCGGGAGGGCCGGGGAGCTGTTTTTT.

This clonotype has more than one count but fewer than ten. The CDR3 reads CAISEHGQGVNEQFF. The CDR3 DNA sequence: TGTGCCATCAGTGAGCATGGACAGGGGGTCAATGAGCAGTTCTTC. This rearrangement joins TRBV10-3 to TRBJ2-1; 10 positions match TRBD1. The CDR3 is 15 amino acids. Per germline, CDR1 ENHRY and CDR2 SYGVKD. V trimming: 2 bases; J trimming: 6 bases; junction bases outside the gene matches: 4.

The sample holds many counts of this clonotype. The chain couples TRBV7-6 to TRBJ2-1, with D possibly TRBD2 on 6 matching bases. CDR1 is SGHVS, CDR2 FNYEAQ, per germline. Trimming removed 0 bases from V and 0 bases from J, with 18 bases in between. The CDR3 is 19 amino acids. In nucleotides, the CDR3 is TGTGCCAGCAGCTTAGCAACTAGCCGAAGAAGTATCTCCTACAATGAGCAGTTCTTC. It specifies CASSLATSRRSISYNEQFF.

In its sample, this clonotype was seen a few times. The V call is TRBV9, the J call TRBJ2-7, with 10 bases fitting TRBD2. The CDR3 contains 17 residues. The trim removed 0 bases at V and 6 bases at J, leaving 12 bases unmatched. Germline CDR1 is SGDLS and CDR2 is YYNGEE. The CDR3, as DNA: TGTGCCAGCAGCGTAGGGAACTTAGCGGGGGGCTATGGCGAGCAGTACTTC. Its translation is CASSVGNLAGGYGEQYF.

With regard to this clonotype: Possible read error: a much larger clone is one base away. J is TRBJ2-1 and V is TRBV7-9; 8 bases fit TRBD2. The CDR3 has 13 amino acids. In germline, CDR1 is SEHNR, CDR2 FQNEAQ (reference sequence). The trim removed 7 bases at V and 10 bases at J, leaving 9 bases unmatched. The DNA for the CDR3 is TGTGCCAGCACCCATAGCGGGACCCACGAGCAGTTCTTC. Translating it yields CASTHSGTHEQFF.

This clonotype was seen at least ten times. V is TRBV28 and J is TRBJ1-1; TRBD1 is a possible D gene (5 bases). The V end was cut by 4 bases, the J end by 2 bases, with 11 bases between. Germline V lookup: CDR1 MDHEN, CDR2 SYDVKM. There are 14 residues in the CDR3. The CDR3 here is CASSSGYRNTEAFF. DNA of the CDR3: TGTGCCAGCAGTTCAGGGTACAGAAACACTGAAGCTTTCTTT.

The V gene is TRBV11-3, the J gene TRBJ2-1; D might be TRBD2 (6 bases). Trimming left V 4 bases short and J 7 bases short, with 17 bases between. This CDR3 comprises 15 residues. CDR1 and CDR2 from the germline V gene are SGHNT and YENEEA. CDR3 in DNA: TGTGCCAGCAGCTCCGTAGGCGGGGCCGGGAATGAGCAGTTCTTC. It is translated as CASSSVGGAGNEQFF.

This clonotype occurred many times. The gene calls are TRBV14 and TRBJ2-4; 7 nucleotides agree with TRBD2. The CDR3 is 13 residues long. Trimming removed 0 bases from V and 12 bases from J; junction bases left unmatched: 5. Germline lookup yields CDR1 SGHDN and CDR2 FVKESK. The CDR3, as DNA: TGTGCCAGCAGCCAAGAGTTGACTAGCACTCAGTACTTC. This gives the protein CASSQELTSTQYF.

This clonotype was counted between two and nine times. V is TRBV29-1 and J is TRBJ1-2; D might be TRBD1 (5 bases). Per the germline V gene, CDR1 is SQVTM and CDR2 is ANQGSEA. The CDR3 contains 13 residues. V was shortened by 0 bases and J by 6 bases, with 11 bases between the two germline ends. The CDR3 DNA reads as TGCAGCGTTGAAGATCGGGGGGGAGATGGCTACACCTTC. The encoded protein is CSVEDRGGDGYTF.

This clonotype was observed a few times. The chain carries TRBV15 and TRBJ1-2; no clear D. Germline values: CDR1 LNHNV, CDR2 YYDKDF (reference sequence). Trimming pared 1 base from V and 8 bases from J, leaving 11 bases between. The CDR3 is 13 residues long. This CDR3 reads CATSRGPVGGYTF. DNA of the CDR3: TGTGCCACCAGCAGAGGACCCGTAGGGGGCTACACCTTC.

The table lists this clonotype with many counts. The genes are TRBV20-1 and TRBJ1-5; D remains unclear. The CDR3 has 15 amino acids. V was pared by 0 bases and J by 3 bases, with 12 bases between. Germline CDR1 is DFQATT and CDR2 is SNEGSKA (reference sequence). The CDR3 spells CSARDKAGDNQPQHF. As DNA, the CDR3 is TGCAGTGCTAGAGATAAGGCAGGAGACAATCAGCCCCAGCATTTT.

With respect to this clonotype: Since a much larger clone is just one base distant, this may be a read error. The gene calls are TRBV13 and TRBJ2-2, with D possibly TRBD2 on 5 matching bases. CDR1 PRHDT and CDR2 FYEKMQ come from the germline V gene (reference sequence). This CDR3 contains 14 residues. CDR3 nucleotides: TGTGCCAGCAGCGGCCAAGGGTACACCGGGGAGCGGTTTTTT. Its translation: CASSGQGYTGERFF.

This clonotype was seen many times. The genes are TRBV2 and TRBJ1-5, with 7 bases identical to TRBD1. With V trimmed by 7 bases and J by 1 base, 4 bases remained unmatched. CDR1 and CDR2 from the germline V gene are SNHLY and FYNNEI. This CDR3 spans 14 amino acids. In DNA form, the CDR3 reads TGTGCCAGCACCCCAGGGGGAAGCAATCAGCCCCAGCATTTT. It specifies CASTPGGSNQPQHF.

The rearrangement uses TRBV19 and TRBJ1-5; weak D call: TRBD1 (5 bases). This CDR3 contains 14 residues. Germline V gene data show CDR1 as LNHDA and CDR2 as SQIVND (reference sequence). V was clipped by 6 bases and J by 1 base, with 10 bases between them. The CDR3 DNA is TGTGCCAGTAGGGGGGTCCGGAGCAATCAGCCCCAGCATTTT. Its protein product is CASRGVRSNQPQHF.

This clonotype has more than one count but fewer than ten. The chain couples TRBV6-2 or TRBV6-3 to TRBJ2-1, with TRBD2 matching over 8 bases. Looked up from germline, CDR1 is MNHEY and CDR2 is SVGEGT. The CDR3 length is 19 residues. V dropped 6 bases and J dropped 0; count of bases not matched to a gene: 16. CDR3 DNA: TGTGCCAGCAGCCAAGGGGCTAGCGGGCCGGAGAGCTCCTACAATGAGCAGTTCTTC. It is translated as CASSQGASGPESSYNEQFF.

Notes on this clonotype: A read error may explain this, as a much larger clone is one base away. V gene TRBV11-2 combines with J gene TRBJ2-7; 7 bases fit TRBD1. The length of the CDR3 is 15 residues. CDR1 SGHAT and CDR2 FQNNGV come from the germline V gene. V was pared by 5 bases and J by 1 base, with 8 bases of the junction left unmatched. CDR3 region: CASSNRGRGSYEQYF. The CDR3 DNA sequence: TGTGCCAGCAGCAACCGGGGCAGGGGGTCCTACGAGCAGTACTTC.

The chain employs TRBV12-3 or TRBV12-4 and TRBJ2-7, with D possibly matching TRBD1 (6 bases). V gave up 6 bases and J gave up 5 bases, with 11 bases separating them. The CDR3 is made up of 12 amino acids. The CDR3 DNA is TGTGCCAGCAGCAAAACAGGGAACGAGCAGTACTTC. This sequence encodes CASSKTGNEQYF.

The rearrangement uses TRBV15 and TRBJ2-5; 7 nucleotides line up with TRBD2. Per germline, CDR1 LNHNV and CDR2 YYDKDF (reference sequence). V gave up 5 bases and J gave up 2 bases; unmatched junction bases: 11. The length of the CDR3 is 16 residues. For the CDR3, the DNA is TGTGCCACCAGCCCCGTGTGGGGGGGGGTACAAGAGACCCAGTACTTC. This sequence encodes CATSPVWGGVQETQYF.

The chain is built from TRBV10-3 and TRBJ1-6; D remains unclear. Trimming shortened V by 8 bases and J by 8 bases, and 19 bases separated the two germline ends. This CDR3 spans 15 amino acids. Germline assignment: CDR1 ENHRY and CDR2 SYGVKD. CDR3 loop: CAIAQSTIKDSPLHF. CDR3 coding DNA: TGTGCCATCGCCCAGTCGACAATAAAGGATTCACCCCTCCACTTT.